This is a list of T cell receptor beta chains from one sample in a study of blood T cell repertoires in COVID-19. TCRdb's copy holds only in-frame clones and misses some; the assay was immunoSEQ multiplex PCR. The repertoire holds a few hundred thousand clones, with around four fifths as singletons. The sequencing sample was made of peripheral blood. Receptor source: a woman in her 50s with acute or convalescent COVID-19. The CDR3 runs from the conserved cysteine through the conserved F or W. Fields, in order: clone size, V gene, J gene, D gene, CDR3 DNA, CDR3 protein. D genes are given only for firm matches. Rows give clone size only sometimes, using once, few, many, or a class for an expanded clone.

clone_size: .; v_call: TRBV2; j_call: TRBJ2-3; d_call: .; cdr3_nt: TGTGCCAGCACCGCGTTTCAACCACGGGCAGATACGCAGTATTTT; cdr3_aa: CASTAFQPRADTQYF
clone_size: .; v_call: TRBV5-1; j_call: TRBJ2-5; d_call: .; cdr3_nt: TGCGCCAGCAGCTTGGCCTCAGGGGTCCAAGAGACCCAGTACTTC; cdr3_aa: CASSLASGVQETQYF
clone_size: .; v_call: TRBV2; j_call: TRBJ1-1; d_call: .; cdr3_nt: TGTGCCAGCTTCGGGGAGCGGACCACTGAAGCTTTCTTT; cdr3_aa: CASFGERTTEAFF
clone_size: .; v_call: TRBV7-9; j_call: TRBJ2-1; d_call: TRBD1; cdr3_nt: TGTGCCAGCAGCTTGTACGGGACAGGGATTGGGCACAATGAGCAGTTCTTC; cdr3_aa: CASSLYGTGIGHNEQFF
clone_size: few; v_call: TRBV28; j_call: TRBJ1-1; d_call: .; cdr3_nt: TGTGCCAGCAGTCAACAAATGAACACTGAAGCTTTCTTT; cdr3_aa: CASSQQMNTEAFF
clone_size: .; v_call: TRBV2; j_call: TRBJ1-2; d_call: TRBD1; cdr3_nt: TGTGCCAGCACCCTTAGGGACAGGGGATATGGCTACACCTTC; cdr3_aa: CASTLRDRGYGYTF
clone_size: .; v_call: TRBV19; j_call: TRBJ1-3; d_call: .; cdr3_nt: TGTGCCAGTAGAGAGAACGGCTCTGGAAACACCATATATTTT; cdr3_aa: CASRENGSGNTIYF
clone_size: .; v_call: TRBV11-2; j_call: TRBJ2-2; d_call: .; cdr3_nt: TGTGCCAGCAGCTACCGACAGGACCCGAACACCGGGGAGCTGTTTTTT; cdr3_aa: CASSYRQDPNTGELFF
clone_size: .; v_call: TRBV7-2; j_call: TRBJ2-1; d_call: .; cdr3_nt: TGTGCCAGCAGTCCAACAGGTTATTACAATGAGCAGTTCTTC; cdr3_aa: CASSPTGYYNEQFF
clone_size: .; v_call: TRBV2; j_call: TRBJ2-5; d_call: .; cdr3_nt: TGTGCCAGCATAGTAGAGACCCAGTACTTC; cdr3_aa: CASIVETQYF
clone_size: .; v_call: TRBV18; j_call: TRBJ1-5; d_call: .; cdr3_nt: TGTGCCAGCTCAGCCCAGGGTAGTCGGGATCAGCCCCAGCATTTT; cdr3_aa: CASSAQGSRDQPQHF
clone_size: .; v_call: TRBV24-1; j_call: TRBJ2-1; d_call: TRBD2; cdr3_nt: TGTGCCACCAGTGACTCACCGGGACTAGGCGATGAGCAGTTCTTC; cdr3_aa: CATSDSPGLGDEQFF
clone_size: .; v_call: TRBV28; j_call: TRBJ1-1; d_call: .; cdr3_nt: TGTGCCAGCAGTTTGTTCCAGGGAACTGAAGCTTTCTTT; cdr3_aa: CASSLFQGTEAFF
clone_size: .; v_call: TRBV6-5; j_call: TRBJ2-1; d_call: TRBD2; cdr3_nt: TGTGCCAGCAGTTACACCCGGGGGGGCAATGAGCAGTTCTTC; cdr3_aa: CASSYTRGGNEQFF
clone_size: .; v_call: TRBV2; j_call: TRBJ2-5; d_call: TRBD2; cdr3_nt: TGTGCCAGCCATTTCGGGGGGCAAGAGACCCAGTACTTC; cdr3_aa: CASHFGGQETQYF
clone_size: .; v_call: TRBV7-3; j_call: TRBJ2-1; d_call: .; cdr3_nt: TGTGCCAGCAGCCTGGACCCCAACAGGTACAATGAGCAGTTCTTC; cdr3_aa: CASSLDPNRYNEQFF
clone_size: .; v_call: TRBV11-2; j_call: TRBJ2-3; d_call: .; cdr3_nt: TGTGCCAGCAGCCGACTTAGAGGGCGCGATACGCAGTATTTT; cdr3_aa: CASSRLRGRDTQYF
clone_size: .; v_call: TRBV14; j_call: TRBJ2-1; d_call: TRBD2; cdr3_nt: TGTGCCAGCAGCCAAGATGCGGGAGAACCCTACAATGAGCAGTTCTTC; cdr3_aa: CASSQDAGEPYNEQFF
clone_size: few; v_call: TRBV5-1; j_call: TRBJ1-1; d_call: .; cdr3_nt: TGCGCCAGCAGCTTACAGGATACTGAAGCTTTCTTT; cdr3_aa: CASSLQDTEAFF
clone_size: .; v_call: TRBV11-2; j_call: TRBJ2-4; d_call: .; cdr3_nt: TGTGCCAGCAGCTTAGGGAGTTTAGCCAAAAACATTCAGTACTTC; cdr3_aa: CASSLGSLAKNIQYF
clone_size: .; v_call: TRBV4-1; j_call: TRBJ2-6; d_call: .; cdr3_nt: TGCGCCAGCAGCCTAACTGGGGCCAACGTCCTGACTTTC; cdr3_aa: CASSLTGANVLTF
clone_size: .; v_call: TRBV5-4; j_call: TRBJ2-7; d_call: TRBD1; cdr3_nt: TGTGCCAGCAGCTTGGGGGACAGGGCCTCTGACGAGCAGTACTTC; cdr3_aa: CASSLGDRASDEQYF
clone_size: .; v_call: TRBV11-2; j_call: TRBJ2-7; d_call: .; cdr3_nt: TGTGCCAGCAGCTTAAACTGGAGCTACGAGCAGTACTTC; cdr3_aa: CASSLNWSYEQYF
clone_size: .; v_call: TRBV11-3; j_call: TRBJ1-2; d_call: .; cdr3_nt: TGTGCCAGCAGCTTATCGGGGCCGGGACAACAAAGCCTTAACTATGGCTACACCTTC; cdr3_aa: CASSLSGPGQQSLNYGYTF
clone_size: .; v_call: TRBV10-3; j_call: TRBJ2-5; d_call: TRBD2; cdr3_nt: TGTGCCATCGGGACTAGCGGGATAGGAGAGACCCAGTACTTC; cdr3_aa: CAIGTSGIGETQYF
clone_size: .; v_call: TRBV14; j_call: TRBJ2-5; d_call: .; cdr3_nt: TGTGCCAGCAGCCTACAAAATCAAGAGACCCAGTACTTC; cdr3_aa: CASSLQNQETQYF
clone_size: .; v_call: TRBV18; j_call: TRBJ1-5; d_call: TRBD1; cdr3_nt: TGTGCCAGCTCATCGGGACAGAATCAGCCCCAGCATTTT; cdr3_aa: CASSSGQNQPQHF
clone_size: .; v_call: TRBV29-1; j_call: TRBJ2-1; d_call: .; cdr3_nt: TGCAGCGTTGAAAGGGGAGGCTTTGATGAGCAGTTCTTC; cdr3_aa: CSVERGGFDEQFF
clone_size: .; v_call: TRBV19; j_call: TRBJ1-2; d_call: .; cdr3_nt: TGTGCCAGTAGTATTTTAGGGGTTGGCGGCTACACCTTC; cdr3_aa: CASSILGVGGYTF
clone_size: .; v_call: TRBV2; j_call: TRBJ1-1; d_call: .; cdr3_nt: TGTGCCAGCGTGCAGGCAAACACTGAAGCTTTCTTT; cdr3_aa: CASVQANTEAFF
clone_size: .; v_call: TRBV2; j_call: TRBJ1-3; d_call: TRBD1; cdr3_nt: TGTGCCAGCTTCCCGGGACAGGGAATCGGAAACACCATATATTTT; cdr3_aa: CASFPGQGIGNTIYF
clone_size: .; v_call: TRBV5-4; j_call: TRBJ2-7; d_call: TRBD2; cdr3_nt: TGTGCCAGCAGCCTTCAAGCGGGAGAGGCCTACGAGCAGTACTTC; cdr3_aa: CASSLQAGEAYEQYF
clone_size: .; v_call: TRBV10-3; j_call: TRBJ1-2; d_call: TRBD1; cdr3_nt: TGTGCCATCAGGAATGGACAGGGAAATGGCTACACCTTC; cdr3_aa: CAIRNGQGNGYTF
clone_size: .; v_call: TRBV4-2; j_call: TRBJ1-1; d_call: .; cdr3_nt: TGTGCCAGCATCGCAAGCGACGAGGGGGAAGACACTGAAGCTTTCTTT; cdr3_aa: CASIASDEGEDTEAFF
clone_size: .; v_call: TRBV13; j_call: TRBJ1-4; d_call: TRBD1; cdr3_nt: TGTGCCAGCAGCTTGAGACAGGGCTACGAAAAACTGTTTTTT; cdr3_aa: CASSLRQGYEKLFF
clone_size: .; v_call: TRBV18; j_call: TRBJ1-5; d_call: TRBD1; cdr3_nt: TGTGCCAGCTCTCAGGGGGGCAATCAGCCCCAGCATTTT; cdr3_aa: CASSQGGNQPQHF
clone_size: .; v_call: TRBV6-5; j_call: TRBJ2-3; d_call: TRBD2; cdr3_nt: TGTGCCAGCATAGCAGTAGCGGGGGCGGGCGATACGCAGTATTTT; cdr3_aa: CASIAVAGAGDTQYF
clone_size: .; v_call: TRBV6-5; j_call: TRBJ1-2; d_call: TRBD1; cdr3_nt: TGTGCCAGCAGACCAACAGGGGCCCTAAACTATGGCTACATCTTC; cdr3_aa: CASRPTGALNYGYIF
clone_size: .; v_call: TRBV6-5; j_call: TRBJ1-2; d_call: TRBD1; cdr3_nt: TGTGCCAGCAGTTACTTCCTGACAGGGAACTATGGCTACACCTTC; cdr3_aa: CASSYFLTGNYGYTF
clone_size: .; v_call: TRBV2; j_call: TRBJ2-1; d_call: TRBD2; cdr3_nt: TGTGCCAGCAGTGAGCTAGCGGGAGGGGGTGAGCAGTTCTTC; cdr3_aa: CASSELAGGGEQFF
clone_size: .; v_call: TRBV24-1; j_call: TRBJ2-2; d_call: TRBD1; cdr3_nt: TGTGCCACCAGTAGAACAGGGGAAGGCGGGGAGCTGTTTTTT; cdr3_aa: CATSRTGEGGELFF
clone_size: .; v_call: TRBV5-1; j_call: TRBJ1-3; d_call: TRBD1; cdr3_nt: TGCGCCAGCAGCCCCTCATATTCGGGACAGAGATCGGGAAACACCATATATTTT; cdr3_aa: CASSPSYSGQRSGNTIYF
clone_size: few; v_call: TRBV5-5; j_call: TRBJ2-5; d_call: TRBD1; cdr3_nt: TGTGCCAGCAGCCTCGACAGGGCTGGTGAGACCCAGTACTTC; cdr3_aa: CASSLDRAGETQYF
clone_size: .; v_call: TRBV15; j_call: TRBJ1-1; d_call: .; cdr3_nt: TGTGCCACCAGCAGAGATCGGGGACTTGCGAACACTGAAGCTTTCTTT; cdr3_aa: CATSRDRGLANTEAFF
clone_size: .; v_call: TRBV10-3; j_call: TRBJ2-1; d_call: TRBD2; cdr3_nt: TGTGCCATCAGCGAGTCTACTAGCGGGACCTACAATGAGCAGTTCTTC; cdr3_aa: CAISESTSGTYNEQFF
clone_size: once; v_call: TRBV4-1; j_call: TRBJ2-5; d_call: TRBD2; cdr3_nt: TGCGCCAGCAGCCAAGCCTTGGGACTAGCGGGCCAAGAGACCCAGTACTTC; cdr3_aa: CASSQALGLAGQETQYF
clone_size: .; v_call: TRBV7-2; j_call: TRBJ2-7; d_call: TRBD2; cdr3_nt: TGTGCCAGCAGCGATGGGACTAGCCGGAACTACGAGCAGTACTTC; cdr3_aa: CASSDGTSRNYEQYF
clone_size: .; v_call: TRBV30; j_call: TRBJ1-6; d_call: .; cdr3_nt: TGTGCCTGGAGCGACGCCCGGAGACCCCTCCACTTT; cdr3_aa: CAWSDARRPLHF
clone_size: .; v_call: TRBV7-2; j_call: TRBJ2-3; d_call: TRBD2; cdr3_nt: TGTGCCAGCAGCTTAAGGCGGGGGGGCACAGATACGCAGTATTTT; cdr3_aa: CASSLRRGGTDTQYF
clone_size: .; v_call: TRBV6-2/TRBV6-3; j_call: TRBJ1-6; d_call: TRBD1; cdr3_nt: TGTGCCAGCAGCCAACGAACAGGGGGAGGTTCACCCCTCCACTTT; cdr3_aa: CASSQRTGGGSPLHF
clone_size: .; v_call: TRBV7-9; j_call: TRBJ1-1; d_call: .; cdr3_nt: TGTGCCAGCAGCTTAGATAGCATTGTCGCTTTCTTT; cdr3_aa: CASSLDSIVAFF
clone_size: few; v_call: TRBV4-1; j_call: TRBJ2-1; d_call: TRBD1; cdr3_nt: TGCGCCAGCAGCCAAGGAGGGGGGCAGGGGGCCTATGAGCAGTTCTTC; cdr3_aa: CASSQGGGQGAYEQFF
clone_size: .; v_call: TRBV6-5; j_call: TRBJ1-2; d_call: .; cdr3_nt: TGTGCCAGCAGCCCACAGGGCCGGAACTATGGCTACACCTTC; cdr3_aa: CASSPQGRNYGYTF
clone_size: .; v_call: TRBV6-5; j_call: TRBJ2-3; d_call: TRBD2; cdr3_nt: TGTGCCAGCAGTTGGACTAGCGGGACAGATACGCAGTATTTT; cdr3_aa: CASSWTSGTDTQYF
clone_size: few; v_call: TRBV18; j_call: TRBJ2-3; d_call: TRBD1; cdr3_nt: TGTGCCAGCTCACCACCGGGACAGAGCACAGATACGCAGTATTTT; cdr3_aa: CASSPPGQSTDTQYF
clone_size: .; v_call: TRBV7-9; j_call: TRBJ2-1; d_call: .; cdr3_nt: TGTGCCAGCAGCTTAGGGTCAGCAGGGCCCAATGAGCAGTTCTTC; cdr3_aa: CASSLGSAGPNEQFF
clone_size: .; v_call: TRBV27; j_call: TRBJ1-4; d_call: TRBD1; cdr3_nt: TGTGCCAGCAGTTTCTTGACAGGGGCCAAACCAACTAATGAAAAACTGTTTTTT; cdr3_aa: CASSFLTGAKPTNEKLFF
clone_size: .; v_call: TRBV18; j_call: TRBJ1-5; d_call: .; cdr3_nt: TGTGCCAGCTCACCACGGTTAGATAGCAATCAGCCCCAGCATTTT; cdr3_aa: CASSPRLDSNQPQHF
clone_size: .; v_call: TRBV9; j_call: TRBJ1-1; d_call: .; cdr3_nt: TGTGCCAGCAGCGTACAGGGTTACACTGAAGCTTTCTTT; cdr3_aa: CASSVQGYTEAFF
clone_size: .; v_call: TRBV7-2; j_call: TRBJ2-1; d_call: TRBD2; cdr3_nt: TGTGCCAGCAGCAGTGGGACTAGCGGGGGGCCGGAGGAGCAGTTCTTC; cdr3_aa: CASSSGTSGGPEEQFF